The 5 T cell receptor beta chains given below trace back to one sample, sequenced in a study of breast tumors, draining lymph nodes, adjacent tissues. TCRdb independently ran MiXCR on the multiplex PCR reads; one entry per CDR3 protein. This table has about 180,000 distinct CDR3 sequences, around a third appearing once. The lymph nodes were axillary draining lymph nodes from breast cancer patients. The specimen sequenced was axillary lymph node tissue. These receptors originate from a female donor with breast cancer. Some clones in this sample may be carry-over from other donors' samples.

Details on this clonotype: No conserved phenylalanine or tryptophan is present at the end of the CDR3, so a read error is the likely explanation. CDR3 amino acids: CASSYPRPRYGYTL. The DNA for the CDR3 is TGTGCCAGCAGTTACCCAAGACCCCGCTATGGCTACACCTTA. The chain joins TRBV7-8 to TRBJ1-2; D remains ambiguous. This CDR3 contains 14 residues. With 6 bases removed from V and 4 bases from J, the gap between germline ends came to 15 bases. Germline V gene data show CDR1 as SGHVS and CDR2 as FQNEAQ.

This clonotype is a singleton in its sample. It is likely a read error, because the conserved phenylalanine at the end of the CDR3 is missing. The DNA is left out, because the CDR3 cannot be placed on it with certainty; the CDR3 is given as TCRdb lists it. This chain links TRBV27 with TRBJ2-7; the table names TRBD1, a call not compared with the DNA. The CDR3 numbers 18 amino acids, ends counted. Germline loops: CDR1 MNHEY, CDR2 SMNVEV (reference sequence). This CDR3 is CASNYTQSGQFFATSSTS.

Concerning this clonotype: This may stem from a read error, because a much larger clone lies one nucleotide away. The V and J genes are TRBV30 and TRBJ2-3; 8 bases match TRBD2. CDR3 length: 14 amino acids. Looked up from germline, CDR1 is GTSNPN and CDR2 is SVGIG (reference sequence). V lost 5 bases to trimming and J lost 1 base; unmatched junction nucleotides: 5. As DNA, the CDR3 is TGTGCCTGGCTTAGGCGGGGGGGCACAGATACGCAGTATTTT. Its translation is CAWLRRGGTDTQYF. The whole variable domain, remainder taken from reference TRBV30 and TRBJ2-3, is SQTIHQWPATLVQPVGSPLSLECTVEGTSNPNLYWYRQAAGRGLQLLFYSVGIGQISSEVPQNLSASRPQDRQFILSSKKLLLSDSGFYLCAWLRRGGTDTQYFGPGTRLTVL.

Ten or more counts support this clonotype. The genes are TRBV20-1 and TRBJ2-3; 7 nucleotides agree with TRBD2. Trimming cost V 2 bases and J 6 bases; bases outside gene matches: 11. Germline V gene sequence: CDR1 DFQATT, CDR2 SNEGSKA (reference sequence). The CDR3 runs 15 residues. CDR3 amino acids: CSARRASGPGDTQYF. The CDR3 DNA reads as TGCAGTGCTAGAAGGGCTAGCGGACCAGGGGATACGCAGTATTTT.

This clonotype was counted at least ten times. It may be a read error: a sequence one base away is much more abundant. The CDR3 reads CSARKRMLYTEQFF. The CDR3 coding sequence is TGCAGTGCTAGGAAGCGGATGCTTTACACTGAGCAGTTCTTC. The V gene is TRBV20-1, the J gene TRBJ2-1, with D tentatively TRBD2 (5 bases). From germline, CDR1 is DFQATT and CDR2 SNEGSKA (reference sequence). This CDR3 region has 14 residues.